This T cell receptor (beta chain) was captured by sequencing in a study of OX40 agonist ivuxolimab in advanced cancers. Sequencing used immunoSEQ multiplex PCR; TCRdb keeps in-frame clones, though not all of them. The table lists 82,000 or so clones, approximately 85% of them singletons, with 2% to 3% in the top ten. The TCR originated in an adult with an advanced solid tumor such as melanoma, head and neck, liver or kidney cancer. The sample here was CD4+ or CD8+ T cells sorted from blood, taken in a trial of the OX40 agonist ivuxolimab.

The chain's CDR3 is CASSQEVASTNTDTQYF. DNA for the CDR3: TGCGCCAGCAGCCAAGAGGTCGCCTCCACCAACACAGATACGCAGTATTTT. The chain combines TRBV4-3 with TRBJ2-3; D ambiguous. The CDR3 loop spans 17 amino acids. V lost 0 bases, J lost 2 bases, and 15 bases lay in between. Germline loops: CDR1 LGHNA, CDR2 YSLEER.